The T cell receptor beta chain described here comes from a study of T cell responses to AZD1222 COVID-19 vaccine. Study findings and constraints: Nearly half of the spike-specific TCRs reportedly recognize variant regions that carry no mutations. At baseline, seropositivity was found in only six AZD1222 recipients. There were mostly white British donors and more females than males, and clonal diversity was possibly underestimated.

V lost 2 bases and J 5 bases, leaving 13 bases between the germline ends. Germline V CDR1 and CDR2: SGHDT, YYEEEE. The CDR3 has 14 amino acids. The method was immunoSEQ multiplex PCR; TCRdb's version includes in-frame clones alone and lacks a portion of them. The sample records 110,000 to 150,000 clones, about 90% being singletons. About this clone itself: Its antigen remains unidentified.

The sequenced sample was peripheral blood, obtained 28 days after the second AZD1222 dose. The clonotype originates from an adult who received the AZD1222 COVID-19 vaccine. The rearrangement links TRBV5-6 to TRBJ2-5, with D perhaps TRBD2 (6 bases). The CDR3 reads CASSLWAGRETQYF. In DNA form, the CDR3 reads TGTGCCAGCAGCTTATGGGCAGGGAGGGAGACCCAGTACTTC.